Listed below are T cell receptor beta chains from one sample, sequenced in a study of shared clonotypes between healthy human individuals. This table comes from immunoSEQ multiplex PCR, and its TCRdb copy is limited to in-frame clones, with some not included. The sample has about half a million clones, about 85% seen once. Sequenced: PBMCs. The origin of the receptors is a woman aged 40 to 50 in good health. Some clones in this sample may be carry-over from other donors' samples. Each CDR3 is given with its conserved first and last residue. The D gene is left open where the match is weak. Size is stated for part of the rows, as once, few or many counts, or as a class when the clone is expanded.

J gene,V gene,CDR3 length,clone size,D gene,CDR3 DNA,CDR3 protein
TRBJ2-2,TRBV19,17,.,TRBD1,TGTGCCAGTATCCGGGACAGGGGGCGCAGGAAGACCGGGGAGCTGTTTTTT,CASIRDRGRRKTGELFF
TRBJ1-2,TRBV27,13,once,.,TGTGCCAGCAGTTTACGCGGGGGGGAAGGCTACACCTTC,CASSLRGGEGYTF
TRBJ1-3,TRBV15,15,.,TRBD1,TGTGCCACCAGCAAGGGGGCGATGGGTGAAAACACCATATATTTT,CATSKGAMGENTIYF
TRBJ2-2,TRBV19,15,.,TRBD1,TGTGCCACCTCTAAGGGGGCGGTGGACACCGGGGAGCTGTTTTTT,CATSKGAVDTGELFF
TRBJ2-7,TRBV27,15,.,.,TGTGCCAGCAGTCCCCCCAGGGGTAGGTCCTACGAGCAGTACTTC,CASSPPRGRSYEQYF
TRBJ2-7,TRBV6-1,13,.,TRBD1,TGTGCCAGCAGTGGGGACAGGGCCTACGAGCAGTACTTC,CASSGDRAYEQYF
TRBJ2-7,TRBV7-8,15,.,.,TGTGCCAGCAGCCTGCGGGCCTCCGGACCGGGGGAGCAGTACTTC,CASSLRASGPGEQYF
TRBJ2-1,TRBV6-1,15,.,TRBD2,TGTGCCAGCAGCCCCCTAGCGGGAGAGTACAATGAGCAGTTCTTC,CASSPLAGEYNEQFF
TRBJ1-1,TRBV5-1,14,.,.,TGCGCCAGCTGGATTGACATGAAGAACACTGAAGCTTTCTTT,CASWIDMKNTEAFF
TRBJ2-5,TRBV2,15,.,TRBD1,TGTGCCAGCAGTGAACTGCAGGGGGTGGGAGAGACCCAGTACTTC,CASSELQGVGETQYF
TRBJ2-7,TRBV30,13,once,.,TGTGCCTGGATCTCGTCAATGGGGAACGAGCAGTACTTC,CAWISSMGNEQYF
TRBJ2-4,TRBV11-3,17,.,.,TGTGCCAGCACCCCCCATGGGGAGGTTCTAGCCAAAAACATTCAGTACTTC,CASTPHGEVLAKNIQYF
TRBJ2-3,TRBV7-9,18,.,TRBD2,TGTGCCAGCAGCTTAAGGCCGGGACTAGCGGGACTCACAGATACGCAGTATTTT,CASSLRPGLAGLTDTQYF
TRBJ2-5,TRBV21-1,15,.,.,TGTGCCAGCAGCACCGGGGACGGAGTACAAGAGACCCAGTACTTC,CASSTGDGVQETQYF
TRBJ1-1,TRBV9,14,few,.,TGTGCCAGCAGCGTGAGTTTCATGAACACTGAAGCTTTCTTT,CASSVSFMNTEAFF